Following are 22 T cell receptor beta chains from one sample sequenced in a study of T cell changes during pregnancy in multiple sclerosis. Assay: immunoSEQ multiplex PCR; the TCRdb copy retains only in-frame clones and omits some. The table lists about 50,000 clones, over 90% of them singletons. The specimen was CD4+ T cells from peripheral blood mononuclear cells, collected in the second trimester of pregnancy. The receptors here all came from a female donor with multiple sclerosis, enrolled in a pregnancy study.

The rearrangement joins TRBV5-4 to TRBJ1-2; 11 bases align to TRBD1. This CDR3 contains 15 residues. In germline, CDR1 is SGHNT, CDR2 YYREEE (reference sequence). The trim removed 2 bases at V and 3 bases at J, leaving 3 bases unmatched. Here the CDR3 reads CASSFGTGGDYGYTF. As DNA, the CDR3 is TGTGCCAGCAGCTTCGGGACAGGGGGTGACTATGGCTACACCTTC.

This chain uses TRBV10-3 with TRBJ2-1; TRBD1 matches at 10 bases. The CDR3 consists of 16 residues. Germline trimming cut 6 bases from V and 5 bases from J; bases unmatched to any gene: 10. Per the germline V gene, CDR1 is ENHRY and CDR2 is SYGVKD. In nucleotides, the CDR3 is TGTGCCATCAGGGACAGGGGGGGCTGGAATGACAATGAGCAGTTCTTC. This sequence encodes CAIRDRGGWNDNEQFF.

V usage is TRBV10-1 and J usage is TRBJ1-6, with 8 bases that match TRBD1. After removal of 7 bases from V and 9 bases from J, the junction contained 20 bases not matched to a gene. This CDR3 region has 18 residues. Germline V gene data show CDR1 as WNHNN and CDR2 as SYGVQD (reference sequence). The CDR3 sequence: CASTHHGQGSYVGSPLHF. CDR3 DNA: TGCGCCAGCACCCACCACGGACAGGGATCGTATGTGGGTTCACCCCTCCACTTT.

The chain couples TRBV4-1 to TRBJ1-4; a possible D gene is TRBD1 (6 bases). Per germline, CDR1 MGHRA and CDR2 YSYEKL. Trimming removed 0 bases at V and 4 bases at J, with 12 bases between. The CDR3 extends over 16 amino acids. Here the CDR3 DNA reads TGCGCCAGCAGCCAAGATAGGCAGGGGTATAATGAAAAACTGTTTTTT. This encodes CASSQDRQGYNEKLFF.

The chain joins TRBV9 to TRBJ1-1, with TRBD1 matching 7 bases. The ends lost 0 bases at V and 1 base at J; junction bases unmatched: 3. Germline-derived CDR1 and CDR2 are SGDLS and YYNGEE. This CDR3 region has 15 residues. CDR3 residues: CASSVVGQQNTEAFF. In DNA, the CDR3 is TGTGCCAGCAGCGTAGTGGGACAGCAGAACACTGAAGCTTTCTTT.

The chain carries TRBV9 and TRBJ1-3; 7 bases line up with TRBD1. Trimming took 3 bases from V and 2 from J; bases not matched to a gene: 5. CDR1 is SGDLS and CDR2 is YYNGEE in the germline V gene. The length of the CDR3 is 15 residues. Here the CDR3 DNA reads TGTGCCAGCAGCGGACGAACAGGGGCTGGAAACACCATATATTTT. Its protein is CASSGRTGAGNTIYF.

The V gene is TRBV6-5, the J gene TRBJ2-7; TRBD1 aligns across 8 bases. The CDR3 has 12 amino acids. The germline V gene encodes CDR1 MNHEY and CDR2 SVGAGI. V lost 9 bases to trimming and J lost 1 base; unmatched junction nucleotides: 2. Here the CDR3 DNA reads TGTGCCAGTAGGGACAGGTCCTACGAGCAGTACTTC. This translates into CASRDRSYEQYF.

V is TRBV7-9 and J is TRBJ1-1, with D unresolved. The V gene's germline CDR1 is SEHNR and CDR2 FQNEAQ (reference sequence). The CDR3 is 13 amino acids. V lost 1 base and J 3 bases, leaving 6 bases between the germline ends. CDR3 sequence (DNA): TGTGCCAGCAGCTTAGTACAGTACACTGAAGCTTTCTTT. Its protein product is CASSLVQYTEAFF.

The chain carries TRBV5-4 and TRBJ2-5, with D unclear. This CDR3 has 15 amino acids. Per germline, CDR1 SGHNT and CDR2 YYREEE (reference sequence). V was pared by 5 bases and J by 3 bases, with 17 bases between. CDR3 nucleotides: TGTGCCAGCAGTAGTAAGCGTGAGATAGAAGAGACCCAGTACTTC. Amino acid sequence: CASSSKREIEETQYF.

V gene TRBV5-1 combines with J gene TRBJ2-3; D is possibly TRBD1 (7 bases). The V end was cut by 0 bases, the J end by 5 bases, with 19 bases between. Germline V lookup: CDR1 SGHRS, CDR2 YFSETQ. This CDR3 comprises 17 residues. CDR3 DNA sequence: TGCGCCAGCAGCTTGGAATGGCCGGGGGCAGGGGGAGATACGCAGTATTTT. It yields the protein CASSLEWPGAGGDTQYF.

The chain links TRBV25-1 to TRBJ2-3, with TRBD2 as a possible D gene (7 bases). CDR1 is MGHDK, CDR2 SYGVNS, per germline. Trimming removed 5 bases from V and 0 bases from J, with 15 bases in between. The CDR3 extends over 16 amino acids. In DNA form, the CDR3 reads TGTGCCAGCAGTCCCCAGGGGCGGGGGAGCACAGATACGCAGTATTTT. It specifies CASSPQGRGSTDTQYF.

The rearrangement links TRBV7-9 to TRBJ1-5; D perhaps matches TRBD1 (6 bases). Per the germline V gene, CDR1 is SEHNR and CDR2 is FQNEAQ (reference sequence). The CDR3 sequence is 15 residues long. The V and J ends lost 5 bases and 2 bases respectively, with 13 bases between them. The CDR3 DNA follows: TGTGCCAGCAGCGCCCGGGGGGGCGGCAATCAGCCCCAGCATTTT. It codes for CASSARGGGNQPQHF. Using reference TRBV7-9 and TRBJ1-5 for the parts outside the CDR3, the full variable domain is DTGVSQNPRHKITKRGQNVTFRCDPISEHNRLYWYRQTLGQGPEFLTYFQNEAQLEKSRLLSDRFSAERPKGSFSTLEIQRTEQGDSAMYLCASSARGGGNQPQHFGDGTRLSIL.

The genes are TRBV7-2 and TRBJ1-2; D ambiguous. Germline V gene lookup returns CDR1 SGHTA and CDR2 FQGNSA. V lost 6 bases and J 5 bases, leaving 19 bases between the germline ends. CDR3 size: 15 residues. CDR3 loop: CASSSSPGSLYGYTF. The CDR3 DNA sequence: TGTGCCAGCAGTTCAAGTCCGGGGTCGTTATATGGCTACACCTTC.

This chain links TRBV4-1 with TRBJ1-2, with 7 bases identical to TRBD1. The CDR3 consists of 18 residues. Germline V gene lookup returns CDR1 MGHRA and CDR2 YSYEKL. J gave up 0 bases and V 1 base, and 11 bases lay outside the gene matches. The DNA for the CDR3 is TGCGCCAGCAGCCAAGGAGGGGCAGGGGGACCAGCTAACTATGGCTACACCTTC. Translated, it gives CASSQGGAGGPANYGYTF.

V and J are TRBV7-8 and TRBJ1-4; no reliable D call. This CDR3 is 15 amino acids long. CDR1 is SGHVS, CDR2 FQNEAQ, per germline. Trimming shortened V by 4 bases and J by 5 bases, and 14 bases separated the two germline ends. This CDR3 is CASSSPRELNEKLFF. CDR3 bases: TGTGCCAGCAGCTCCCCCCGGGAACTAAATGAAAAACTGTTTTTT. The whole variable domain, filled in from reference TRBV7-8 and TRBJ1-4, reads GAGVSQSPRYKVAKRGQDVALRCDPISGHVSLFWYQQALGQGPEFLTYFQNEAQLDKSGLPSDRFFAERPEGSVSTLKIQRTQQEDSAVYLCASSSPRELNEKLFFGSGTQLSVL.

This clone was recorded once. The chain recombines TRBV9 with TRBJ2-1; 9 bases agree with TRBD2. Trimming removed 3 bases from V and 9 bases from J; junction bases left unmatched: 13. The germline V gene has CDR1 SGDLS and CDR2 YYNGEE. The CDR3 contains 16 residues. The CDR3 bases are TGTGCCAGCAGCGGAAGCGGGGGGCCCCGAGGAGTTGAGCAGTTCTTC. Amino acid sequence: CASSGSGGPRGVEQFF.

This clone appeared a single time. The J gene is TRBJ1-1, the V gene TRBV15; D might be TRBD1 (5 bases). Germline assignment: CDR1 LNHNV and CDR2 YYDKDF (reference sequence). This CDR3 comprises 12 residues. Between the trimmed V and J ends, which lost 8 bases and 2 bases, there was a span of 9 bases. CDR3 sequence reads: CATETANTEAFF. In DNA form, the CDR3 reads TGTGCCACCGAGACAGCTAACACTGAAGCTTTCTTT.

CDR3 nucleotide sequence: TGCGCCAGCAGCTTGGAGTCAGTGTACACTGAAGCTTTCTTT. As protein: CASSLESVYTEAFF. The genes are TRBV5-1 and TRBJ1-1; D is ambiguous. This CDR3 has 14 amino acids. CDR1 is SGHRS, CDR2 YFSETQ, per germline. V was pared by 0 bases and J by 3 bases, with 9 bases between.

The J gene is TRBJ1-1, the V gene TRBV10-3, with a possible D match to TRBD1 (6 bases). Germline-derived CDR1 and CDR2 are ENHRY and SYGVKD. Trimming pared 3 bases from V and 1 base from J, leaving 6 bases between. This CDR3 spans 13 amino acids. DNA for the CDR3: TGTGCCATCAGTGACAGGGGGAACACTGAAGCTTTCTTT. This sequence encodes CAISDRGNTEAFF.

The chain recombines TRBV5-1 with TRBJ2-2, with D tentatively TRBD2 (6 bases). The V end lost 0 bases, the J end lost 3 bases, and 9 bases lay between the germline ends. CDR1 is SGHRS, CDR2 YFSETQ, per germline. The CDR3 loop spans 15 amino acids. In DNA, the CDR3 is TGCGCCAGCAGCTTGGCCGGGGGAGACACCGGGGAGCTGTTTTTT. Encoded protein: CASSLAGGDTGELFF.

The CDR3 is CASSLDRGPRGTGELFF. The CDR3 DNA reads TGTGCCAGCAGCTTAGACAGGGGCCCTAGGGGAACCGGGGAGCTGTTTTTT. The rearrangement links TRBV11-3 to TRBJ2-2; a possible D gene is TRBD1 (6 bases). V dropped 0 bases and J dropped 5 bases, with 16 bases sitting between them. This CDR3 has 17 amino acids. Germline V gene lookup returns CDR1 SGHNT and CDR2 YENEEA. The full variable domain, with the rest looked up from reference TRBV11-3 and TRBJ2-2, is EAGVVQSPRYKIIEKKQPVAFWCNPISGHNTLYWYLQNLGQGPELLIRYENEEAVDDSQLPKDRFSAERLKGVDSTLKIQPAELGDSAVYLCASSLDRGPRGTGELFFGEGSRLTVL.

The chain recombines TRBV7-9 with TRBJ1-2; perhaps TRBD1 as D (5 bases). This CDR3 spans 15 amino acids. CDR1 SEHNR and CDR2 FQNEAQ come from the germline V gene (reference sequence). With 5 bases removed from V and 5 bases from J, the gap between germline ends came to 18 bases. CDR3 sequence reads: CASSPTATVPYGYTF. Written as DNA, the CDR3 is TGTGCCAGCAGCCCCACGGCGACAGTGCCTTATGGCTACACCTTC.